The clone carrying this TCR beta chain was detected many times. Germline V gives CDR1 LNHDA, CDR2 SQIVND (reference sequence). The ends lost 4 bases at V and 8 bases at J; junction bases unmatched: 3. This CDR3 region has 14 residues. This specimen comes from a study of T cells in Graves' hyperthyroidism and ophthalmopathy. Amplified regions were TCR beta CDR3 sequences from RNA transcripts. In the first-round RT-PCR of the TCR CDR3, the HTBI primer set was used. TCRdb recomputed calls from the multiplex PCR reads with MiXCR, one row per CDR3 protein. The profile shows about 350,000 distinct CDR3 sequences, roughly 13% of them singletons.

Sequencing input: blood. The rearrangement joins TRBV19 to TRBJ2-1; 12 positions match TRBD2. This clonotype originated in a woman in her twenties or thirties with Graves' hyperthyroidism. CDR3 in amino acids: CASSTSGRGYEQFF. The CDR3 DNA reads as TGTGCCAGTAGTACTAGCGGGAGGGGTTATGAGCAGTTCTTC.